Listed here is a single TCR beta chain. These data belong to a study of blood T cell repertoires in COVID-19. Overall study context: Donors in the United States, Italy and Spain gave samples during acute or convalescent COVID-19.

Authors' processing steps: Scientists estimated how many nucleated cells there were by amplifying reference gene primers. Sequencing used immunoSEQ multiplex PCR; TCRdb keeps in-frame clones, though not all of them. V and J calls and clone size are those listed in that table; D and trimming were worked out from the DNA. The sample lists 250,000 to 350,000 clones; around 89% were seen once. Germline V CDR1 and CDR2: LGHNA, YSLEER. The trim removed 5 bases at V and 1 base at J, leaving 5 bases unmatched. The CDR3 loop spans 15 amino acids. The specimen sequenced was peripheral blood. The V gene is TRBV4-3, the J gene TRBJ2-7; 10 positions match TRBD1. This sequence originates from an older woman with acute or convalescent COVID-19. The DNA of the CDR3 is TGCGCCAGCAGCAAGTGGACAGGGGGTTCCTACGAGCAGTACTTC. Translation gives CASSKWTGGSYEQYF.